Detailed here is one TCR beta chain. The source of the sample is a study of blood T cell repertoires in COVID-19. The wider study: The cDNA or gDNA used as material had been derived from T cells, B-cell-depleted T cells, or PBMCs.

The assay was immunoSEQ multiplex PCR, and TCRdb's table has in-frame clones only and misses some. The sample includes roughly 200,000 clones, about 82% of them seen just once. V lost 1 base and J lost 7; bases outside the gene matches: 10. The CDR3 contains 16 residues. Germline CDR1 reads GTSNPN; CDR2 reads SVGIG (reference sequence). The chain couples TRBV30 to TRBJ2-1; 10 nucleotides align to TRBD2. Sequenced material: PBMCs or T cells enriched from blood (not recorded which). The receptor was isolated from a man aged 35-49 years with acute COVID-19. CDR3: CAWSAKREGLRNEQFF. For the CDR3, the DNA is TGTGCCTGGAGTGCGAAGCGGGAGGGCCTTAGGAATGAGCAGTTCTTC.